This T cell receptor (beta chain) was observed in a study of blood T cells in healthy people across ages. Study outcomes and limitations: Relative to aged donors, long-lived donors carried more naive CD4+ cells and displayed higher diversity.

The V gene end was trimmed by 0 bases and the J gene end by 0 bases; junction bases not matched to a gene: 2. Germline CDR1 is DFQATT and CDR2 is SNEGSKA (reference sequence). The CDR3 contains 14 residues. Together with a sample-barcoded 5' primer, a J-beta primer mix was included in a second PCR lasting about 7 to 11 cycles. Each CDR3 protein is one row after TCRdb ran MiXCR on the 5' RACE reads. This sample has hundreds of thousands of distinct CDR3 sequences, with 40% to 50% found just once. To note about this clonotype: What it recognizes is unknown.

This clonotype originated in a man aged 60-69 years in good health. Sequenced: blood. V is TRBV20-1 and J is TRBJ2-7, with 7 bases lining up with TRBD1. CDR3 DNA: TGCAGTGCTAGAGAGGCAGGGGGCTCCTACGAGCAGTACTTC. Translating it yields CSAREAGGSYEQYF.